This TCR beta chain was identified in a study of T cells in Graves' hyperthyroidism and ophthalmopathy. J gave up 3 bases and V 6 bases, and 7 bases lay outside the gene matches. This CDR3 contains 13 residues. Germline CDR1 and CDR2: DFQATT and SNEGSKA (reference sequence). Broader study findings: Blood samples included most of the expanded thyroid clonotypes exceeding 0.001.

This clonotype came up many times. The antigen is unknown. Amplified TCR beta CDR3 regions came from RNA transcripts. First-round RT-PCR of the TCR CDR3 relied on the HTBI primer set. TCRdb itself ran the multiplex PCR reads through MiXCR, one entry per CDR3 protein. The sample lists nearly 600,000 distinct CDR3 sequences, approximately 13% occurring once. The TCR comes from a woman in her twenties or thirties with Graves' hyperthyroidism that later progressed to Graves' ophthalmopathy. Sequences were obtained from blood. This rearrangement joins TRBV20-1 to TRBJ1-2; 7 bases map to TRBD1. CDR3 sequence reads: CSALRDSDYGYTF. The CDR3 region has the DNA TGCAGTGCCCTCCGGGACAGTGACTATGGCTACACCTTC.